The rows below give T cell receptor beta chains drawn from one sample of a study of blood T cell repertoires in COVID-19. The method was immunoSEQ multiplex PCR; TCRdb's version includes in-frame clones alone and lacks a portion of them. Found here are hundreds of thousands of clones, around 80% of them singletons; the top ten hold roughly 4.5%. The source material was PBMCs or T cells enriched from blood (not recorded which). All receptors come from a man between 25 and 39 years old with acute COVID-19. Each CDR3 is given with its conserved first and last residue. Fields, in order: V gene, clone size, J gene, CDR3 protein. The size entry is marked missing in some rows and otherwise reads once, few, many or a size class.

V gene: TRBV4-1
clone size: NA
J gene: TRBJ2-7
CDR3 protein: CASSRDGNPDFTGREQYF

V gene: TRBV7-3
clone size: NA
J gene: TRBJ2-7
CDR3 protein: CASSLTGGEQYF

V gene: TRBV30
clone size: NA
J gene: TRBJ1-5
CDR3 protein: CAWSSGQGAGQPQHF

V gene: TRBV10-3
clone size: NA
J gene: TRBJ1-3
CDR3 protein: CAISLGTDGNTIYF

V gene: TRBV6-2/TRBV6-3
clone size: NA
J gene: TRBJ2-3
CDR3 protein: CASSVRGADTQYF

V gene: TRBV20-1
clone size: NA
J gene: TRBJ1-1
CDR3 protein: CSASPLGQGNTEAFF

V gene: TRBV19
clone size: NA
J gene: TRBJ1-1
CDR3 protein: CASNHRGLGTEAFF

V gene: TRBV2
clone size: NA
J gene: TRBJ2-3
CDR3 protein: CASSDTSGGAADTQYF

V gene: TRBV21-1
clone size: NA
J gene: TRBJ2-7
CDR3 protein: CASSIIHRGHYEQYF

V gene: TRBV7-9
clone size: NA
J gene: TRBJ2-3
CDR3 protein: CASSGDRGTSNTQYF

V gene: TRBV13
clone size: once
J gene: TRBJ2-5
CDR3 protein: CASSLVGQGARQETQYF

V gene: TRBV5-1
clone size: few
J gene: TRBJ2-7
CDR3 protein: CASSPPTHEQYF

V gene: TRBV6-5
clone size: NA
J gene: TRBJ1-1
CDR3 protein: CASRGGDSLNTEAFF

V gene: TRBV5-1
clone size: NA
J gene: TRBJ1-2
CDR3 protein: CASGQDAIGYTF

V gene: TRBV5-5
clone size: NA
J gene: TRBJ1-5
CDR3 protein: CASSLARQGTNQPQHF

V gene: TRBV19
clone size: NA
J gene: TRBJ2-4
CDR3 protein: CASSPQGATKNIQYF

V gene: TRBV6-5
clone size: NA
J gene: TRBJ1-2
CDR3 protein: CASSYRQGGGYTF

V gene: TRBV5-5
clone size: NA
J gene: TRBJ1-2
CDR3 protein: CASKLETLSSASHTF

V gene: TRBV6-5
clone size: NA
J gene: TRBJ2-6
CDR3 protein: CASTSSGANVLTF

V gene: TRBV6-5
clone size: once
J gene: TRBJ1-2
CDR3 protein: CATYDRGPGNYGYTF

V gene: TRBV3-1/TRBV3-2
clone size: NA
J gene: TRBJ2-1
CDR3 protein: CASSLEAIRGEQFF

V gene: TRBV9
clone size: few
J gene: TRBJ1-6
CDR3 protein: CASSALGQDNSYNSPLHF

V gene: TRBV7-3
clone size: NA
J gene: TRBJ2-5
CDR3 protein: CASSLRGQGGETQYF

V gene: TRBV18
clone size: once
J gene: TRBJ2-5
CDR3 protein: CASSPRTVQETQYF

V gene: TRBV19
clone size: NA
J gene: TRBJ1-1
CDR3 protein: CASSIVEMNTEAFF

V gene: TRBV2
clone size: NA
J gene: TRBJ1-4
CDR3 protein: CASISGAAHNEKLFF

V gene: TRBV28
clone size: few
J gene: TRBJ1-6
CDR3 protein: CASSLQTGDNSPLHF

V gene: TRBV3-1/TRBV3-2
clone size: once
J gene: TRBJ2-7
CDR3 protein: CASSQAWESYEQYF

V gene: TRBV5-1
clone size: NA
J gene: TRBJ1-2
CDR3 protein: CASRGGGADWGYTF

V gene: TRBV27
clone size: NA
J gene: TRBJ2-3
CDR3 protein: CASSPRGARPTDTQYF

V gene: TRBV4-2
clone size: NA
J gene: TRBJ2-5
CDR3 protein: CASSQAPSGGSGETQYF

V gene: TRBV15
clone size: NA
J gene: TRBJ1-1
CDR3 protein: CATSRAGTGPTEAFF

V gene: TRBV7-9
clone size: once
J gene: TRBJ2-3
CDR3 protein: CASSFGTSGDTQYF

V gene: TRBV5-6
clone size: NA
J gene: TRBJ1-5
CDR3 protein: CASSLWTGGISNQPQHF

V gene: TRBV5-1
clone size: NA
J gene: TRBJ1-2
CDR3 protein: CASSQGGSIGGYTF

V gene: TRBV30
clone size: NA
J gene: TRBJ1-1
CDR3 protein: CAWRTQGRTEAFF

V gene: TRBV19
clone size: NA
J gene: TRBJ1-4
CDR3 protein: CASERGLRGEKLFF

V gene: TRBV7-9
clone size: NA
J gene: TRBJ1-2
CDR3 protein: CASSGGTARGYTF

V gene: TRBV24-1
clone size: NA
J gene: TRBJ2-1
CDR3 protein: CATSDHSGGDYNEQFF

V gene: TRBV19
clone size: NA
J gene: TRBJ1-4
CDR3 protein: CASTSGGYNEKLFF

V gene: TRBV5-5
clone size: NA
J gene: TRBJ2-1
CDR3 protein: CASSARLAGGEQFF

V gene: TRBV5-1
clone size: NA
J gene: TRBJ2-7
CDR3 protein: CASSRIGSSYEQYF

V gene: TRBV9
clone size: NA
J gene: TRBJ1-3
CDR3 protein: CASSDGGDRGRNTIYF

V gene: TRBV5-1
clone size: NA
J gene: TRBJ2-7
CDR3 protein: CASRGRGSYEQYF

V gene: TRBV6-5
clone size: once
J gene: TRBJ2-1
CDR3 protein: CASRTVGYNEQFF

V gene: TRBV6-1
clone size: NA
J gene: TRBJ1-1
CDR3 protein: CASSEAGWNTEAFF

V gene: TRBV7-9
clone size: NA
J gene: TRBJ1-1
CDR3 protein: CASSSRSGGSTEAFF

V gene: TRBV2
clone size: many
J gene: TRBJ1-1
CDR3 protein: CASRQRGGAEAFF

V gene: TRBV6-5
clone size: NA
J gene: TRBJ1-1
CDR3 protein: CASSFSLQSNTEAFF

V gene: TRBV10-3
clone size: few
J gene: TRBJ2-7
CDR3 protein: CAISGVGGSYEQYF

V gene: TRBV11-1
clone size: NA
J gene: TRBJ2-3
CDR3 protein: CASSLRSLQGITQYF

V gene: TRBV6-4
clone size: NA
J gene: TRBJ1-5
CDR3 protein: CASFPQGAGQPQHF

V gene: TRBV25-1
clone size: NA
J gene: TRBJ2-7
CDR3 protein: CASSGQGLSEQYF

V gene: TRBV6-6
clone size: NA
J gene: TRBJ1-4
CDR3 protein: CASLGGSTEKLFF

V gene: TRBV4-1
clone size: NA
J gene: TRBJ2-6
CDR3 protein: CASSLGGGREEPSGANVLTF

V gene: TRBV7-9
clone size: NA
J gene: TRBJ2-5
CDR3 protein: CASSLGRSETQYF

V gene: TRBV6-4
clone size: NA
J gene: TRBJ2-3
CDR3 protein: CASSVAGSTDTQYF